These 10 T cell receptor beta chains came from one sample sequenced in a study of cytomegalovirus exposure and HLA in healthy donors. PCR amplification relied on 60 Vbeta primers (plus 13 Jbeta primers). Some clones are missing from TCRdb's copy, which holds only in-frame ones; the method was immunoSEQ multiplex PCR. This table has under 150,000 clones, around 77% appearing once. The sequenced material came from PBMCs. The receptors stem from a woman aged 25 to 45 in good health and CMV-seropositive.

The table lists this clone with a few counts. The rearrangement joins TRBV19 to TRBJ1-4; D is unclear. Trimming removed 3 bases at V and 7 bases at J, with 6 bases between. Germline assignment: CDR1 LNHDA and CDR2 SQIVND (reference sequence). This CDR3 is 12 amino acids long. The CDR3: CASSMSVEKLFF. CDR3 bases: TGTGCCAGTAGTATGTCGGTTGAAAAACTGTTTTTT.

This chain links TRBV6-1 with TRBJ1-4, with 7 nucleotides matching TRBD1. Looked up from germline, CDR1 is MNHNS and CDR2 is SASEGT. CDR3 length equals 14 residues. Unmatched junction bases numbered 5, after V lost 3 bases and J lost 7 bases. The CDR3 loop is CASSDRGLFEKLFF. The CDR3 bases are TGTGCCAGCAGTGACAGGGGGTTGTTTGAAAAACTGTTTTTT.

This rearrangement joins TRBV7-8 to TRBJ1-2; 9 nucleotides match TRBD1. From germline, CDR1 is SGHVS and CDR2 FQNEAQ. V dropped 3 bases and J dropped 5; count of bases not matched to a gene: 4. The length of the CDR3 is 14 residues. The CDR3: CASSFTGGGYGYTF. The DNA for the CDR3 is TGTGCCAGCAGCTTCACAGGGGGCGGTTATGGCTACACCTTC.

The chain is built from TRBV30 and TRBJ2-6; 7 nucleotides line up with TRBD2. This CDR3 is built from 18 residues. The germline CDR1 and CDR2 sequences are GTSNPN and SVGIG (reference sequence). V lost 5 bases, J lost 2 bases, and 15 bases stayed unmatched. As DNA, the CDR3 is TGTGCCTGGGACCTACCTAGCGGCCTAATCGCTGGGGCCAACGTCCTGACTTTC. Its translation: CAWDLPSGLIAGANVLTF.

V gene TRBV2 combines with J gene TRBJ1-2; TRBD1 matches at 7 bases. CDR1 is SNHLY and CDR2 is FYNNEI in the germline V gene. J was trimmed by 7 bases and V by 4 bases; bases with no gene match: 9. The CDR3 length is 14 residues. CDR3 sequence (DNA): TGTGCCAGCAGTGCAGGGGGTCCCCTCAGTGGCTACACCTTC. Its protein is CASSAGGPLSGYTF. Complete variable domain (other parts from reference TRBV2 and TRBJ1-2): EPEVTQTPSHQVTQMGQEVILRCVPISNHLYFYWYRQILGQKVEFLVSFYNNEISEKSEIFDDQFSVERPDGSNFTLKIRSTKLEDSAMYFCASSAGGPLSGYTFGSGTRLTVV.

The genes are TRBV6-1 and TRBJ2-5; tentative D call: TRBD1 (5 bases). The DNA end lines up better with TRBJ2-7; the J call may be wrong. The V gene's germline CDR1 is MNHNS and CDR2 SASEGT. The CDR3 contains 16 residues. Here the CDR3 DNA reads TGTGCCAGCAGTGCCCGGCTGGAACAGGCAGCATACGAGCAGTACTTC. It encodes CASSARLEQAAYEQYF.

The CDR3 DNA is TGTGCCAGCAGCGGGAGGACTAGCGGGACCCACGAGCAGTACTTC. It translates to CASSGRTSGTHEQYF. V usage is TRBV21-1 and J usage is TRBJ2-7; the table names TRBD2, a call not compared with the DNA. TRBV21-1 is described as a pseudogene. This CDR3 region has 15 residues.

The CDR3 coding sequence is TGTGCCAGCAGCTTGGGGCGGGGGGTCGATACGCAGTATTTT. This gives the protein CASSLGRGVDTQYF. The chain links TRBV5-5 to TRBJ2-3; TRBD2 matches at 8 bases. The CDR3 totals 14 residues. Germline assignment: CDR1 SGHKS and CDR2 YYEKEE (reference sequence). J lost 6 bases, V lost 0 bases, and 3 bases had no gene match.

V and J are TRBV9 and TRBJ2-7; 7 nucleotides match TRBD2. Germline assignment: CDR1 SGDLS and CDR2 YYNGEE. The CDR3 is made up of 17 amino acids. V was clipped by 0 bases and J by 7 bases; unmatched bases: 16. CDR3 residues: CASSVDAGVPSPKEQYF. In DNA, the CDR3 is TGTGCCAGCAGCGTAGATGCGGGAGTTCCAAGTCCTAAGGAGCAGTACTTC.

The V and J genes are TRBV16 and TRBJ1-1; tentative D call: TRBD1 (6 bases). The CDR3 consists of 13 residues. The V end was cut by 2 bases, the J end by 4 bases, with 8 bases between. Germline V lookup: CDR1 KGHSY, CDR2 FQNENV. In DNA, the CDR3 is TGTGCCAGCAGCCAACTCAGGGGCACTGAAGCTTTCTTT. It yields the protein CASSQLRGTEAFF.